Each of the 18 T cell receptor beta chains below was sequenced from the same sample in a study of blood T cells in healthy people across ages (dated by TCRdb to the mid-2010s). Libraries were prepared through 5' RACE. Sequencer: Illumina HiSeq 2500. A second PCR of about 6 to 12 cycles was run with a J-beta primer mix and a sample-barcoded 5' primer. TCRdb reprocessing: public reads trimmed at Q25 with fastp, clones called with MiXCR, in-frame beta chains kept. Rows are combined by CDR3 protein, so each entry shows the most common genes and DNA. Across this sample there are 1.4 million to 1.5 million distinct CDR3 sequences, with 42% seen only once. 7.9% of the sample goes to the ten largest clones. Sample: blood. These TCRs come from a woman aged 18-29 years in good health.

J is TRBJ2-7 and V is TRBV2; weak D call: TRBD2 (5 bases). V was shortened by 0 bases and J by 2 bases, with 17 bases between the two germline ends. This CDR3 is built from 17 residues. CDR1 is SNHLY and CDR2 is FYNNEI in the germline V gene. The CDR3 spells CASSEASSRGYAYEQYF. Here the CDR3 DNA reads TGTGCCAGCAGTGAAGCGAGTAGTCGGGGATATGCCTACGAGCAGTACTTC.

This clonotype was seen a few times. The V call is TRBV7-8, the J call TRBJ1-4, with D unclear. Trimming left V 7 bases short and J 6 bases short, with 15 bases between. CDR3 length equals 14 residues. Germline lookup yields CDR1 SGHVS and CDR2 FQNEAQ. CDR3 in amino acids: CASTPEQVDEKLFF. In DNA form, the CDR3 reads TGTGCCAGCACCCCAGAGCAGGTCGATGAAAAACTGTTTTTT.

The chain is built from TRBV12-5 and TRBJ2-1; D ambiguous. With 2 bases removed from V and 7 bases from J, the gap between germline ends came to 6 bases. Germline V gene sequence: CDR1 LGHNT, CDR2 FRNRAP. This CDR3 contains 12 residues. The chain's CDR3 is CASGLRTNEQFF. CDR3 nucleotides: TGTGCTAGTGGTTTGCGTACTAATGAGCAGTTCTTC.

This clonotype appeared a few times. The rearrangement links TRBV10-3 to TRBJ2-7, with 9 positions matching TRBD1. This CDR3 contains 13 residues. J gave up 5 bases and V 6 bases, and 5 bases lay outside the gene matches. Germline lookup yields CDR1 ENHRY and CDR2 SYGVKD. The DNA of the CDR3 is TGTGCCATCAGGGGGGGACAGGGTAACGAGCAGTACTTC. Translation gives CAIRGGQGNEQYF.

V usage is TRBV7-3 and J usage is TRBJ2-7; a weak D match, TRBD1 (6 bases). This CDR3 has 15 residues. The germline V gene encodes CDR1 SGHTA and CDR2 FQGTGA. V was shortened by 4 bases and J by 7 bases, with 20 bases between the two germline ends. CDR3 residues: CASSSPGDRVSEQYF. The CDR3 nucleotides are TGTGCCAGCAGCTCGCCAGGGGATCGGGTTTCTGAGCAGTACTTC.

This clonotype was seen a handful of times. The CDR3, as DNA: TGTGCCAGCAGCCGGAGTAGACTAGCGGAGGGCTACGAGCAGTACTTC. It translates to CASSRSRLAEGYEQYF. The V call is TRBV6-2 or TRBV6-3, the J call TRBJ2-7, with 9 positions matching TRBD2. After removal of 6 bases from V and 3 bases from J, the junction contained 12 bases not matched to a gene. Germline V gene data show CDR1 as MNHEY and CDR2 as SVGEGT. The CDR3 is 16 amino acids.

CDR3 sequence (DNA): TGTGCCAGCCCGAGCTCCTACAATGAGCAGTACTTC. It yields the protein CASPSSYNEQYF. J is TRBJ2-1 and V is TRBV7-9, with D unresolved. The closer fit of TRBJ2-7 to the DNA end suggests the J call may be wrong. The germline V gene has CDR1 SEHNR and CDR2 FQNEAQ (reference sequence). The length of the CDR3 is 12 residues.

The chain couples TRBV6-1 to TRBJ2-1, with TRBD2 matching over 7 bases. Near its end, the DNA agrees better with TRBJ2-7, so the J call may be wrong. CDR3 length equals 15 residues. In germline, CDR1 is MNHNS, CDR2 SASEGT. CDR3 amino acids: CASRGGTSGNYEQYF. DNA for the CDR3: TGTGCCAGCAGGGGGGGGACCAGCGGAAACTACGAGCAGTACTTC.

This clonotype was seen only a few times. The chain employs TRBV7-9 and TRBJ2-7, with 8 nucleotides matching TRBD2. The length of the CDR3 is 15 residues. The germline V gene has CDR1 SEHNR and CDR2 FQNEAQ (reference sequence). The V and J ends lost 5 bases and 3 bases, in that order; junction bases with no gene match: 9. In nucleotides, the CDR3 is TGTGCCAGCAGCAAAACGGGACTAGGGGACTACGAGCAGTACTTC. It encodes CASSKTGLGDYEQYF. The variable domain in full, completed from reference TRBV7-9 and TRBJ2-7, reads DTGVSQNPRHKITKRGQNVTFRCDPISEHNRLYWYRQTLGQGPEFLTYFQNEAQLEKSRLLSDRFSAERPKGSFSTLEIQRTEQGDSAMYLCASSKTGLGDYEQYFGPGTRLTVT.

This clonotype was recorded a few times. The chain combines TRBV9 with TRBJ2-7; D is unresolved. Germline V lookup: CDR1 SGDLS, CDR2 YYNGEE. V was trimmed by 2 bases and J by 4 bases, leaving 16 bases between them. The CDR3 spans 15 residues. CDR3 DNA: TGTGCCAGCAGCGTGGAGCCGACGCGTTCGTACGAGCAGTACTTC. Translated: CASSVEPTRSYEQYF.

This clonotype was seen a few times. V and J are TRBV7-8 and TRBJ2-3; 7 positions match TRBD2. The CDR3 loop spans 16 amino acids. Germline V gene sequence: CDR1 SGHVS, CDR2 FQNEAQ. The V segment lost 0 bases and the J segment 1 base; nucleotides outside the gene matches: 4. The CDR3 loop is CASSLALAARTDTQYF. Here the CDR3 DNA reads TGTGCCAGCAGCTTAGCCCTAGCGGCCCGCACAGATACGCAGTATTTT.

This clonotype was observed at least ten times. Its ends do not fully match the called genes, so a read error is possible. The chain uses TRBV12-3 or TRBV12-4 and TRBJ1-2; D gene uncertain. The CDR3 runs 13 residues. CDR3 sequence (DNA): TGTGCCAGCAGCTTAGGAGAATCCTATGGCTACACCTTC. It is translated as CASSLGESYGYTF.

This chain links TRBV25-1 with TRBJ1-2; 10 bases agree with TRBD1. The V segment lost 7 bases and the J segment 5 bases; nucleotides outside the gene matches: 7. Looked up from germline, CDR1 is MGHDK and CDR2 is SYGVNS. The CDR3 is made up of 14 amino acids. The CDR3 spells CASKGTGARYGYTF. CDR3 nucleotides: TGTGCCAGCAAAGGGACAGGGGCTCGTTATGGCTACACCTTC.

This clonotype was seen more than once but under ten times. This chain uses TRBV20-1 with TRBJ2-5, with a weak D call TRBD2 (6 bases). The CDR3 is made up of 12 amino acids. V lost 3 bases and J 5 bases, leaving 10 bases between the germline ends. Looked up from germline, CDR1 is DFQATT and CDR2 is SNEGSKA (reference sequence). The CDR3 DNA follows: TGCAGTGCTAGCGGGAGCCGTGAGACCCAGTACTTC. Protein: CSASGSRETQYF.

This sequence joins TRBV10-3 and TRBJ2-5; 11 positions match TRBD2. The length of the CDR3 is 12 residues. Germline trimming cut 11 bases from V and 4 bases from J; bases unmatched to any gene: 3. Per germline, CDR1 ENHRY and CDR2 SYGVKD. Written as DNA, the CDR3 is TGTGCCGTCACTAGCGGGGGAGAGACCCAGTACTTC. Residues: CAVTSGGETQYF.

Concerning this clonotype itself: Mismatch with germline at one junction end may stem from a read error. This chain links TRBV3-1 with TRBJ2-7, with 9 nucleotides matching TRBD2. Germline CDR1 and CDR2: LGHDT and YNNKEL (reference sequence). The CDR3 loop spans 17 amino acids. In DNA form, the CDR3 reads TGTGCCAGCAACCAAGTTTGGGCTAGCGGGGACTCCTACGAGCAGTACTTC. This codes for CASNQVWASGDSYEQYF.

The CDR3 region is CASRTVQGGYYGYTF. The CDR3 bases are TGTGCCAGCAGGACAGTCCAGGGGGGGTACTATGGCTACACCTTC. The rearrangement joins TRBV21-1 to TRBJ1-2; the table's TRBD1 call for D was not verified on the DNA. TRBV21-1 is recorded as a pseudogene. The CDR3 has 15 residues.

This chain uses TRBV7-6 with TRBJ2-7; 10 bases fit TRBD1. V was clipped by 3 bases and J by 6 bases; unmatched bases: 5. There are 14 residues in the CDR3. Germline V gene sequence: CDR1 SGHVS, CDR2 FNYEAQ. The CDR3 DNA sequence: TGTGCCAGCAGCTTTGGGACAGGGGCTTCCGAGCAGTACTTC. Its protein is CASSFGTGASEQYF.